This is a list of T cell receptor beta chains from one sample in a study of technical replicates of blood from a few donors. Sequencing was performed with immunoSEQ multiplex PCR; in TCRdb, only in-frame clones are kept and a portion is missing. The sample includes 70,000 to 85,000 clones, around 92% of them seen just once. The sample was T cells isolated from PBMCs. These receptors originate from a human donor in good health. Both conserved end residues are part of each CDR3. D genes are given only for firm matches. The listing skips clone size in some rows; elsewhere it reads once, few, many or a size class.

v_call	clone_size	j_call	d_call	cdr3_aa	cdr3_nt
TRBV28	NA	TRBJ2-7	NA	CASSLRGALYEQYF	TGTGCCAGCAGTTTACGGGGGGCTCTCTACGAGCAGTACTTC
TRBV11-2	NA	TRBJ1-1	TRBD1	CASSPTGGIRNTEAFF	TGTGCCAGCAGCCCCACAGGGGGAATAAGGAACACTGAAGCTTTCTTT
TRBV10-3	NA	TRBJ1-1	NA	CAISAGGTEAFF	TGTGCCATCAGTGCCGGCGGGACTGAAGCTTTCTTT
TRBV7-9	once	TRBJ1-2	NA	CASSVARGGYTF	TGTGCCAGCAGCGTAGCGCGGGGCGGCTACACCTTC
TRBV9	NA	TRBJ2-3	TRBD2	CASSARLAGGWGDTQYF	TGTGCCAGCAGTGCCCGGCTAGCGGGAGGATGGGGAGATACGCAGTATTTT
TRBV30	NA	TRBJ1-2	NA	CAWSAASLGGYTF	TGTGCCTGGAGTGCGGCGTCTTTGGGCGGCTACACCTTC
TRBV5-1	once	TRBJ2-5	TRBD2	CASSLASRLAGETQYF	TGCGCCAGCAGCTTGGCCTCAAGACTAGCGGGAGAGACCCAGTACTTC
TRBV6-5	NA	TRBJ2-1	TRBD2	CASSSWREGSNEQFF	TGTGCCAGCAGTTCCTGGCGGGAGGGTTCCAATGAGCAGTTCTTC
TRBV4-3	NA	TRBJ2-1	TRBD2	CASSQDLSGRSHNEQFF	TGCGCCAGCAGCCAAGACCTAAGCGGGAGAAGCCACAATGAGCAGTTCTTC
TRBV7-8	NA	TRBJ2-7	NA	CASSFPLTRSEQYF	TGTGCCAGCAGCTTTCCCCTGACTAGATCCGAGCAGTACTTC
TRBV10-3	NA	TRBJ1-2	TRBD1	CAISEGQGAGYTF	TGTGCCATCAGTGAGGGACAGGGGGCTGGCTACACCTTC
TRBV27	NA	TRBJ2-5	NA	CASSPWANGETQYF	TGTGCCAGCAGCCCGTGGGCCAATGGAGAGACCCAGTACTTC
TRBV5-4	few	TRBJ1-1	NA	CASSLIGFGTEAFF	TGTGCCAGCAGCTTGATCGGGTTTGGCACTGAAGCTTTCTTT
TRBV11-2	NA	TRBJ1-5	NA	CASSSRGGAVEPQHF	TGTGCCAGCAGCTCCCGAGGGGGGGCGGTTGAGCCCCAGCATTTT
TRBV30	NA	TRBJ1-2	TRBD1	CAWGDRGNYGYTF	TGTGCCTGGGGGGACAGGGGTAACTATGGCTACACCTTC
TRBV9	NA	TRBJ1-2	NA	CASSVGGADYGYTF	TGTGCCAGCAGCGTAGGTGGGGCTGACTATGGCTACACCTTC
TRBV2	few	TRBJ2-7	TRBD2	CASSDLTSDNEQYF	TGTGCCAGCAGTGACCTGACTAGCGATAACGAGCAGTACTTC
TRBV5-1	NA	TRBJ2-1	NA	CASSLDEAVSYNEQFF	TGCGCCAGCAGCTTGGATGAGGCGGTCTCCTACAATGAGCAGTTCTTC
TRBV11-2	NA	TRBJ2-7	NA	CASSLRHHISYEQYF	TGTGCCAGCAGCTTAAGACACCATATTTCCTACGAGCAGTACTTC
TRBV28	NA	TRBJ2-7	NA	CASSFMGHTGLSYEQYF	TGTGCCAGCAGTTTTATGGGACACACAGGGCTCTCCTACGAGCAGTACTTC
TRBV5-6	NA	TRBJ1-5	NA	CASSRGMGGNQPQHF	TGTGCCAGCAGCAGGGGGATGGGGGGCAATCAGCCCCAGCATTTT
TRBV7-9	NA	TRBJ2-7	NA	CASSPSQGHYEQYF	TGTGCCAGCAGCCCTTCTCAGGGGCACTACGAGCAGTACTTC
TRBV5-1	NA	TRBJ2-2	TRBD1	CASSLPPGGGGELFF	TGCGCCAGCAGCTTGCCCCCAGGGGGTGGCGGGGAGCTGTTTTTT
TRBV29-1	NA	TRBJ2-1	NA	CSGGRGYEQFF	TGCAGCGGAGGGAGAGGTTATGAGCAGTTCTTC
TRBV4-3	NA	TRBJ2-5	NA	CASSQDFLETQYF	TGCGCCAGCAGCCAAGACTTTCTGGAGACCCAGTACTTC
TRBV4-3	NA	TRBJ2-5	TRBD1	CASSQGRVSGTVPTQYF	TGCGCCAGCAGCCAAGGACGTGTTTCCGGGACAGTGCCGACCCAGTACTTC
TRBV6-1	NA	TRBJ1-1	NA	CASSEIAGFADTEAFF	TGTGCCAGCAGTGAAATCGCGGGGTTTGCCGACACTGAAGCTTTCTTT
TRBV5-1	NA	TRBJ2-7	TRBD2	CASSLELAGVRDEQYF	TGCGCCAGCAGCTTGGAACTAGCGGGAGTTAGAGACGAGCAGTACTTC
TRBV6-6	NA	TRBJ2-2	NA	CASSVRVWGELFF	TGTGCCAGCAGCGTGAGGGTTTGGGGGGAGCTGTTTTTT
TRBV19	NA	TRBJ2-1	TRBD1	CASRTQGGRQGEQFF	TGTGCCAGTAGGACACAGGGCGGACGACAGGGTGAGCAGTTCTTC
TRBV11-2	NA	TRBJ1-1	NA	CASSLGGNTEAFF	TGTGCCAGCAGCTTAGGCGGGAACACTGAAGCTTTCTTT
TRBV6-1	NA	TRBJ2-2	TRBD1	CASSLRQGNTGELFF	TGTGCCAGCAGCCTTCGACAGGGGAACACCGGGGAGCTGTTTTTT
TRBV6-5	NA	TRBJ2-5	TRBD1	CASSYSSGRGETQYF	TGTGCCAGCAGTTACTCGAGTGGCAGGGGGGAGACCCAGTACTTC
TRBV4-1	NA	TRBJ2-5	NA	CASSLAPPETQYF	TGCGCCAGCAGCCTGGCCCCGCCAGAGACCCAGTACTTC
TRBV2	once	TRBJ2-7	TRBD2	CASSPSGTYEQYF	TGTGCCAGCTCCCCTAGCGGGACCTACGAGCAGTACTTC
TRBV5-4	once	TRBJ2-7	NA	CASTWGDEQYF	TGTGCCAGCACCTGGGGGGACGAGCAGTACTTC
TRBV6-5	NA	TRBJ2-5	TRBD2	CASGLAETQYF	TGTGCCAGTGGACTAGCCGAGACCCAGTACTTC
TRBV11-2	NA	TRBJ2-7	NA	CASSLDAQGNYEQYF	TGTGCCAGCAGCTTAGACGCGCAGGGTAACTACGAGCAGTACTTC
TRBV5-1	NA	TRBJ2-3	TRBD1	CASSFGQGAGDTQYF	TGCGCCAGCAGCTTTGGGCAGGGGGCTGGAGATACGCAGTATTTT
TRBV5-1	NA	TRBJ2-7	TRBD2	CASSLLKGTAGAYEQYF	TGCGCCAGCAGCTTGCTTAAAGGGACGGCGGGAGCCTACGAGCAGTACTTC
TRBV5-4	NA	TRBJ2-5	TRBD1	CASSLPGEGAEETQYF	TGTGCCAGCAGCTTACCAGGAGAGGGGGCGGAAGAGACCCAGTACTTC
TRBV28	NA	TRBJ2-3	NA	CASSSGLSDTQYF	TGTGCCAGCAGTTCCGGACTCTCAGATACGCAGTATTTT
TRBV15	NA	TRBJ1-4	NA	CATSRDRSGTPFF	TGTGCCACCAGCAGAGATCGTTCCGGGACACCTTTTTTT
TRBV20-1	NA	TRBJ2-7	NA	CSGRELGEQYF	TGCAGTGGACGGGAGTTGGGCGAGCAGTACTTC
TRBV6-6	NA	TRBJ1-1	TRBD1	CASSYGLQGEAFF	TGTGCCAGCAGTTACGGACTACAGGGGGAAGCTTTCTTT
TRBV11-3	once	TRBJ2-7	TRBD2	CASSLGLAGGGHYVEQYF	TGTGCCAGCAGCCTGGGACTAGCGGGAGGAGGGCACTACGTGGAGCAGTACTTC
TRBV5-6	NA	TRBJ1-1	NA	CASILLTDPNTEAFF	TGTGCCAGCATCCTCCTGACAGACCCTAACACTGAAGCTTTCTTT
TRBV25-1	once	TRBJ2-2	NA	CASSQQNTGELFF	TGTGCCAGCAGTCAACAGAACACCGGGGAGCTGTTTTTT
TRBV19	NA	TRBJ2-1	TRBD2	CASSISSSGHNEQFF	TGTGCCAGTAGTATTTCTTCTAGCGGGCACAATGAGCAGTTCTTC
TRBV7-9	once	TRBJ2-7	TRBD2	CASSVATSGGYEQYF	TGTGCCAGCAGCGTTGCGACTAGCGGAGGGTACGAGCAGTACTTC
TRBV19	NA	TRBJ2-3	NA	CASSPGLRTNTDTQYF	TGTGCCAGTAGTCCGGGACTTCGAACGAACACAGATACGCAGTATTTT
TRBV29-1	NA	TRBJ2-1	NA	CSVPDSSEQFF	TGCAGCGTCCCGGACTCCTCTGAGCAGTTCTTC